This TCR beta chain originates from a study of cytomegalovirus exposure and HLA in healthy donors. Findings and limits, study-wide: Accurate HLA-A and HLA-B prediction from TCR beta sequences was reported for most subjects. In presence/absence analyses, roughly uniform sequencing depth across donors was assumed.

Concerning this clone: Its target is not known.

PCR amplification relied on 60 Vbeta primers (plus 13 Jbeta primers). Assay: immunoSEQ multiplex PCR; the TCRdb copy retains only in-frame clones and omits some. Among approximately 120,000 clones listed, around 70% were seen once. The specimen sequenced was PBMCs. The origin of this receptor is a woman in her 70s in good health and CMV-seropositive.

CDR3 bases: TGTGCCAGCAGCTTAAGCGGGGGCTCCTACGAGCAGTACTTC. Protein: CASSLSGGSYEQYF. This chain links TRBV7-9 with TRBJ2-7; 8 nucleotides align to TRBD2. After removal of 2 bases from V and 0 bases from J, the junction contained 0 bases not matched to a gene. Germline V CDR1 and CDR2: SEHNR, FQNEAQ (reference sequence). This CDR3 has 14 residues.